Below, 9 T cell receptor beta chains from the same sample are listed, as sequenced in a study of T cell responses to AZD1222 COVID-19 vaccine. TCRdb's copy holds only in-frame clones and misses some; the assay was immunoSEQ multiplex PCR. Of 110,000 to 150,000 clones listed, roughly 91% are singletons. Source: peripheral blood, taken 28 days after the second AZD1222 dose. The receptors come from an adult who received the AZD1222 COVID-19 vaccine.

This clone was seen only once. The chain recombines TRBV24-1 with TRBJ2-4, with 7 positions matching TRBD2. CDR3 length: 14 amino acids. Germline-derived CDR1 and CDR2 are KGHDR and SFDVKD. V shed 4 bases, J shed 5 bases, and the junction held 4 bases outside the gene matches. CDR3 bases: TGTGCCACCAGTGAAACTAGCGTTCAAAACATTCAGTACTTC. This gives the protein CATSETSVQNIQYF.

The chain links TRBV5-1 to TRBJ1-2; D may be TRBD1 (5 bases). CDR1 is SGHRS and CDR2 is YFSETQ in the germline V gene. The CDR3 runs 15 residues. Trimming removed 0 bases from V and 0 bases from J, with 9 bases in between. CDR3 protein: CASSLDGATNYGYTF. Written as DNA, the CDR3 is TGCGCCAGCAGCTTGGATGGGGCCACTAACTATGGCTACACCTTC.

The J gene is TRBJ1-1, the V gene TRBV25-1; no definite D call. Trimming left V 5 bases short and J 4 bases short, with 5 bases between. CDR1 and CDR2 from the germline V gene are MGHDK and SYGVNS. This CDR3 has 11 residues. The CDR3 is CASSSLTEAFF. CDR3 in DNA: TGTGCCAGCAGTTCTCTCACTGAAGCTTTCTTT.

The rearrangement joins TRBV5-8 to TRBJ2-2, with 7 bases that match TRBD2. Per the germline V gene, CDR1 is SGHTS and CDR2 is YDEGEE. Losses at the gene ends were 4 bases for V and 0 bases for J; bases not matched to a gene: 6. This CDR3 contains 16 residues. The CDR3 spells CASSRGTTTNTGELFF. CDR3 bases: TGTGCCAGCAGCCGGGGGACTACAACGAACACCGGGGAGCTGTTTTTT.

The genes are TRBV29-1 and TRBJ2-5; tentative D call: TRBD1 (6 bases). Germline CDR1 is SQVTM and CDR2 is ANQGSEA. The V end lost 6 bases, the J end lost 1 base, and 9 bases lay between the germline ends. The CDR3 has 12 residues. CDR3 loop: CSVGQFQETQYF. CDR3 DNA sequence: TGCAGCGTAGGACAGTTCCAAGAGACCCAGTACTTC.

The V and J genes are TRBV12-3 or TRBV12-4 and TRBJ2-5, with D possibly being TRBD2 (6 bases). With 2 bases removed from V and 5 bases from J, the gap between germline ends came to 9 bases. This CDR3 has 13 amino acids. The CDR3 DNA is TGTGCCAGCAGTTTAACTAGCCCGGAGACCCAGTACTTC. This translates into CASSLTSPETQYF.

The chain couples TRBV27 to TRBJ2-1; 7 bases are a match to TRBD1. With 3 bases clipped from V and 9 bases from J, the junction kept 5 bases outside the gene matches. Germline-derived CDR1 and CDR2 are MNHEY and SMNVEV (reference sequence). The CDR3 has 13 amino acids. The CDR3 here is CASSFGRGSEQFF. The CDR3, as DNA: TGTGCCAGCAGTTTCGGCAGGGGGAGTGAGCAGTTCTTC.

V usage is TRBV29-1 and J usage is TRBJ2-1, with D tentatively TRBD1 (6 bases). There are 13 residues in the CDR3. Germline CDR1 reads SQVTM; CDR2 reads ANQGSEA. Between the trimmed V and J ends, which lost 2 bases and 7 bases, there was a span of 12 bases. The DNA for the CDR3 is TGCAGCGTTGAAAGGGGGAAGCTAAATGAGCAGTTCTTC. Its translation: CSVERGKLNEQFF.

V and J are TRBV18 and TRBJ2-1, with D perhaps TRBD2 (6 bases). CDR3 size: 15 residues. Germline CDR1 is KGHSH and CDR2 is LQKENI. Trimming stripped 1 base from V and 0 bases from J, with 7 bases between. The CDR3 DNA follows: TGTGCCAGCTCACCACTAGCGGCCTCCTACAATGAGCAGTTCTTC. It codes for CASSPLAASYNEQFF.